These 4 T cell receptor beta chains share one sample of origin, sequenced in a study of blood T cell repertoires in COVID-19. TCRdb's copy holds only in-frame clones and misses some; the assay was immunoSEQ multiplex PCR. The sample records 150,000 to 200,000 clones, 80% to 90% being singletons. What was sequenced was peripheral blood. The receptors were gathered from a man aged 55 to 70 with acute or convalescent COVID-19.

This chain connects TRBV28 to TRBJ1-5; tentative D call: TRBD1 (5 bases). The CDR3 loop spans 16 amino acids. The V gene lost 3 bases and the J gene lost 3 bases, with 15 bases spanning the gap. Germline V CDR1 and CDR2: MDHEN, SYDVKM. The CDR3 loop is CASSFDLGRANQPQHF. DNA of the CDR3: TGTGCCAGCAGTTTTGATTTGGGCAGGGCCAATCAGCCCCAGCATTTT.

The chain joins TRBV27 to TRBJ1-2; weak D call: TRBD1 (5 bases). Germline CDR1 and CDR2: MNHEY and SMNVEV (reference sequence). V lost 3 bases to trimming and J lost 2 bases, with 13 bases between them. The CDR3 covers 15 residues. The CDR3 region is CASSFSRAGNYGYTF. The DNA of the CDR3 is TGTGCCAGCAGTTTTTCCAGGGCAGGGAACTATGGCTACACCTTC.

This chain links TRBV29-1 with TRBJ1-2; TRBD1 matches at 10 bases. The CDR3 covers 14 residues. V trimming: 6 bases; J trimming: 2 bases; junction bases outside the gene matches: 6. CDR1 SQVTM and CDR2 ANQGSEA come from the germline V gene. This CDR3 reads CSVPGQGGNYGYTF. CDR3 DNA: TGCAGCGTCCCAGGACAGGGGGGCAACTATGGCTACACCTTC.

In nucleotides, the CDR3 is TGTGCCACCAGCCCTAGCGGGGCGCGGGCTAACTATGGCTACACCTTC. This encodes CATSPSGARANYGYTF. The V call is TRBV24-1, the J call TRBJ1-2, with D possibly TRBD1 on 5 matching bases. V lost 7 bases and J 0 bases, leaving 17 bases between the germline ends. From germline, CDR1 is KGHDR and CDR2 SFDVKD. This CDR3 region has 16 residues.